The 17 T cell receptor beta chains in this list originate from one sample, sequenced in a study of T cell responses to AZD1222 COVID-19 vaccine. Only in-frame clones appear in the TCRdb table, and some are missing; sequencing was by immunoSEQ multiplex PCR. The data contain about 140,000 clones, around nine tenths of them singletons. Sequencing used peripheral blood, obtained on day 0 of AZD1222 vaccination. Every receptor here comes from an adult in good health.

This chain joins TRBV3-1 (or the pseudogene TRBV3-2) and TRBJ2-7; possibly TRBD2 for D (5 bases). V dropped 4 bases and J dropped 3 bases, with 16 bases sitting between them. Germline V CDR1 and CDR2: LGHDT, YNNKEL (reference sequence). This CDR3 is 15 amino acids long. The CDR3 DNA sequence: TGTGCCAGCAGCCTCACCCTAGCTACGATCTACGAGCAGTACTTC. Amino acids: CASSLTLATIYEQYF.

The chain links TRBV19 to TRBJ1-1; D possibly corresponds to TRBD1 (5 bases). The V gene lost 0 bases and the J gene lost 5 bases, with 7 bases spanning the gap. This CDR3 has 13 amino acids. The germline V gene has CDR1 LNHDA and CDR2 SQIVND (reference sequence). CDR3 loop: CASSIEAGTEAFF. In DNA form, the CDR3 reads TGTGCCAGTAGTATAGAGGCAGGGACTGAAGCTTTCTTT.

The genes are TRBV2 and TRBJ2-7, with 8 bases aligning to TRBD1. Germline V CDR1 and CDR2: SNHLY, FYNNEI. V was pared by 5 bases and J by 0 bases, with 3 bases of the junction left unmatched. The CDR3 runs 14 residues. CDR3 sequence reads: CASSMTGVSYEQYF. In DNA, the CDR3 is TGTGCCAGCAGTATGACAGGGGTCTCCTACGAGCAGTACTTC.

The chain employs TRBV6-5 and TRBJ2-7; D may be TRBD1 (6 bases). Germline V gene data show CDR1 as MNHEY and CDR2 as SVGAGI. The CDR3 consists of 13 residues. The V end was cut by 4 bases, the J end by 6 bases, with 13 bases between. CDR3: CASSSTGWGEQYF. The CDR3 nucleotides are TGTGCCAGCAGTTCGACAGGTTGGGGCGAGCAGTACTTC.

The chain couples TRBV11-3 to TRBJ2-1, with D perhaps matching TRBD2 (7 bases). Germline V CDR1 and CDR2: SGHNT, YENEEA. The V and J ends lost 3 bases and 0 bases respectively, with 24 bases between them. The CDR3 runs 20 residues. The CDR3 here is CASSFSRIGGGTSSYNEQFF. DNA for the CDR3: TGTGCCAGCAGCTTCTCAAGGATAGGGGGGGGGACATCCTCCTACAATGAGCAGTTCTTC.

This chain joins TRBV6-5 and TRBJ2-7; the D is unclear. The length of the CDR3 is 14 residues. Between the trimmed V and J ends, which lost 6 bases and 1 base, there was a span of 13 bases. Per the germline V gene, CDR1 is MNHEY and CDR2 is SVGAGI. The DNA of the CDR3 is TGTGCCAGCAGGCTTAGACCCAAATCCTACGAGCAGTACTTC. As protein: CASRLRPKSYEQYF.

This chain uses TRBV6-5 with TRBJ1-1; D is unresolved. V lost 6 bases, J lost 3 bases, and 17 bases lay in between. There are 15 residues in the CDR3. Germline CDR1 MNHEY, CDR2 SVGAGI. CDR3 loop: CASSRLLSGDTEAFF. Here the CDR3 DNA reads TGTGCCAGCAGCCGACTTCTCTCTGGGGACACTGAAGCTTTCTTT.

This clone was observed once. The rearrangement joins TRBV7-3 to TRBJ2-1; D possibly corresponds to TRBD1 (6 bases). The CDR3 contains 15 residues. V lost 4 bases and J 0 bases, leaving 10 bases between the germline ends. CDR1 and CDR2 from the germline V gene are SGHTA and FQGTGA. CDR3 nucleotides: TGTGCCAGCAGCTCTCTGACAGGCTCCTACAATGAGCAGTTCTTC. Translated: CASSSLTGSYNEQFF.

The V call is TRBV13, the J call TRBJ1-1; D is unclear. Germline V gene sequence: CDR1 PRHDT, CDR2 FYEKMQ (reference sequence). Trimming took 4 bases from V and 7 from J, leaving 16 bases between them. The CDR3 runs to 14 residues. This chain's CDR3 is CASSSGVRFGEAFF. Written as DNA, the CDR3 is TGTGCCAGCAGCTCCGGGGTTAGGTTTGGTGAAGCTTTCTTT.

The CDR3 DNA follows: TGTGCTAGTGGTTTGGCAAGGGGCAACTATGGCTACACCTTC. Translating gives CASGLARGNYGYTF. J is TRBJ1-2 and V is TRBV12-5, with D perhaps matching TRBD1 (5 bases). V was pared by 1 base and J by 2 bases, with 8 bases between. CDR1 and CDR2 from the germline V gene are LGHNT and FRNRAP. CDR3 size: 14 residues.

This chain joins TRBV30 and TRBJ1-6; D is perhaps TRBD1 (6 bases). The CDR3 sequence is 15 residues long. V shed 1 base and J shed 5 bases, with 12 bases lying between them. CDR1 is GTSNPN, CDR2 SVGIG, per germline (reference sequence). The CDR3 reads CAWSEGQGNNSPLHF. Written as DNA, the CDR3 is TGTGCCTGGAGTGAGGGCCAGGGGAATAATTCACCCCTCCACTTT.

The chain has TRBV5-1 and TRBJ1-4; TRBD1 aligns across 8 bases. Germline loops: CDR1 SGHRS, CDR2 YFSETQ. CDR3 length: 15 amino acids. Unmatched junction bases numbered 8, after V lost 3 bases and J lost 7 bases. Here the CDR3 DNA reads TGCGCCAGCAGCTCGACGACAGGGGAGAGTGAAAAACTGTTTTTT. Residues: CASSSTTGESEKLFF.

The chain joins TRBV7-2 to TRBJ1-5, with no clear D. The CDR3 loop spans 12 amino acids. Trimming left V 4 bases short and J 4 bases short, with 5 bases between. The germline CDR1 and CDR2 sequences are SGHTA and FQGNSA. The CDR3 region has the DNA TGTGCCAGCAGCTCCCCAAATCAGCCCCAGCATTTT. Amino acids: CASSSPNQPQHF. The full variable domain, in which reference TRBV7-2 and TRBJ1-5 provide the parts outside the CDR3, is GAGVSQSPSNKVTEKGKDVELRCDPISGHTALYWYRQSLGQGLEFLIYFQGNSAPDKSGLPSDRFSAERTGGSVSTLTIQRTQQEDSAVYLCASSSPNQPQHFGDGTRLSIL.

This clone occurred once. The chain recombines TRBV6-6 with TRBJ2-2; D is undetermined. V shed 7 bases and J shed 5 bases, with 20 bases lying between them. The CDR3 sequence is 16 residues long. Germline CDR1 MNHNY, CDR2 SVGAGI (reference sequence). The CDR3 DNA reads as TGTGCCAGCACCATTTCGGAGATACCCGTGACCGGGGAGCTGTTTTTT. Amino acid sequence: CASTISEIPVTGELFF.

There are a few counts of this clone. The genes are TRBV28 and TRBJ2-7, with TRBD2 identical over 8 bases. Germline CDR1 and CDR2: MDHEN and SYDVKM. Trimming cost V 4 bases and J 4 bases; bases outside gene matches: 15. The CDR3 totals 17 residues. The CDR3 sequence: CASSSPGGNKIPYEQYF. For the CDR3, the DNA is TGTGCCAGCAGTTCCCCGGGGGGGAACAAAATACCATACGAGCAGTACTTC.

A single count supports this clone. The V and J genes are TRBV4-1 and TRBJ2-4, with 7 bases aligning to TRBD1. This CDR3 has 16 amino acids. Germline CDR1 is MGHRA and CDR2 is YSYEKL. With V trimmed by 4 bases and J by 4 bases, 10 bases remained unmatched. CDR3 sequence reads: CASSPRVNRGKNIQYF. CDR3 nucleotides: TGCGCCAGCAGCCCAAGAGTAAACAGGGGAAAAAACATTCAGTACTTC.

This chain joins TRBV6-5 and TRBJ1-6; D is perhaps TRBD1 (5 bases). Germline V gene sequence: CDR1 MNHEY, CDR2 SVGAGI. Trimming shortened V by 6 bases and J by 5 bases, and 11 bases separated the two germline ends. This CDR3 region has 14 residues. The CDR3 nucleotides read TGTGCCAGCAGGGAGGCGGGGGATAATTCACCCCTCCACTTT. It encodes CASREAGDNSPLHF.